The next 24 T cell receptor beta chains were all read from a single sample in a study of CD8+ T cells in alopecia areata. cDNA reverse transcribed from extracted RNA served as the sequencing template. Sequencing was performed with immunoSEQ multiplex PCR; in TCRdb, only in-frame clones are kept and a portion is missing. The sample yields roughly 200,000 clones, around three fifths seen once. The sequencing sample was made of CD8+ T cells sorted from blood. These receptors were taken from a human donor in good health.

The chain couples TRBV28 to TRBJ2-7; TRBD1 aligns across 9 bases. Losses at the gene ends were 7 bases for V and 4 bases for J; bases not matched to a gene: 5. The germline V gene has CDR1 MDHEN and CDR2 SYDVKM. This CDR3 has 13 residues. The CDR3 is CASTLGQGYEQYF. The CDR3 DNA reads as TGTGCCAGCACCCTGGGACAGGGTTACGAGCAGTACTTC.

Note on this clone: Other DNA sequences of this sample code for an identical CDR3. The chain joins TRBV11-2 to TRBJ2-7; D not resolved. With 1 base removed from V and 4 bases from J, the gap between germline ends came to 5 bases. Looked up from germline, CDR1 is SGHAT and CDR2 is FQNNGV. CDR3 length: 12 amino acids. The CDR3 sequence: CASSLAGYEQYF. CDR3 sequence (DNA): TGTGCCAGCAGCTTAGCTGGGTACGAGCAGTACTTC.

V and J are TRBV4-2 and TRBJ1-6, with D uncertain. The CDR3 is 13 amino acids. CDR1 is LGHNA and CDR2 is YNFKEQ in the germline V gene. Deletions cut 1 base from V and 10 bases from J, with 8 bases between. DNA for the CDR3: TGTGCCAGCAGCCAAGGCAGAGGCTCACCCCTCCACTTT. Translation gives CASSQGRGSPLHF.

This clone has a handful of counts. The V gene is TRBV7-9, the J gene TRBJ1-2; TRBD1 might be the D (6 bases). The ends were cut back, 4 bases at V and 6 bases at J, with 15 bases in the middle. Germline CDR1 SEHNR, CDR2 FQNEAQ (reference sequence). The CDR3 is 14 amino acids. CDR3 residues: CASSSTGFLDGYTF. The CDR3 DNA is TGTGCCAGCAGCTCGACAGGCTTCTTGGATGGCTACACCTTC.

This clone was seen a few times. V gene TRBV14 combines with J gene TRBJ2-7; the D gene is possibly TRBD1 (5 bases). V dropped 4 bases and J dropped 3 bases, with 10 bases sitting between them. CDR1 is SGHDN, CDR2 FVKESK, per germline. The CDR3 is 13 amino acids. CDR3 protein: CASSPTVLYEQYF. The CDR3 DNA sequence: TGTGCCAGCAGCCCGACAGTCCTCTACGAGCAGTACTTC.

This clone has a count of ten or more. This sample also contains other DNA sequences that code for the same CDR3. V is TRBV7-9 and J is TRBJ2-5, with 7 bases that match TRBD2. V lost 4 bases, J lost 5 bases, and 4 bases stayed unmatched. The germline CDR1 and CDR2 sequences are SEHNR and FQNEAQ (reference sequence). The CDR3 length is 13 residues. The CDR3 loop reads CASSSPGGETQYF. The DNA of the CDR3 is TGTGCCAGCAGCTCACCGGGAGGCGAGACCCAGTACTTC.

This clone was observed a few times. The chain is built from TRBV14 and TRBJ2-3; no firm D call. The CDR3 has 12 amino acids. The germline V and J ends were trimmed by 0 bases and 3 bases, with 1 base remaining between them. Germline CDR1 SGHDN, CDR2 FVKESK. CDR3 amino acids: CASSQETDTQYF. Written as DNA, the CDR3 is TGTGCCAGCAGCCAAGAAACAGATACGCAGTATTTT.

In DNA form, the CDR3 reads TGTGCCAGCCACGGGGCGGCCTATGGCTACACCTTC. It yields the protein CASHGAAYGYTF. The chain couples TRBV2 to TRBJ1-2; TRBD1 might be the D (5 bases). This CDR3 is 12 amino acids long. Germline values: CDR1 SNHLY, CDR2 FYNNEI. Deletions cut 8 bases from V and 4 bases from J, with 11 bases between. The full variable domain, with the rest looked up from reference TRBV2 and TRBJ1-2, is EPEVTQTPSHQVTQMGQEVILRCVPISNHLYFYWYRQILGQKVEFLVSFYNNEISEKSEIFDDQFSVERPDGSNFTLKIRSTKLEDSAMYFCASHGAAYGYTFGSGTRLTVV.

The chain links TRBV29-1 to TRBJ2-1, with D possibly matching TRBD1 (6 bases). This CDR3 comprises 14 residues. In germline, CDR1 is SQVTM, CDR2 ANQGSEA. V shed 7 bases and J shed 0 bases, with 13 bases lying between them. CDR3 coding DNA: TGCAGCGCCAAGGGGGACGTCTCCTACAATGAGCAGTTCTTC. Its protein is CSAKGDVSYNEQFF.

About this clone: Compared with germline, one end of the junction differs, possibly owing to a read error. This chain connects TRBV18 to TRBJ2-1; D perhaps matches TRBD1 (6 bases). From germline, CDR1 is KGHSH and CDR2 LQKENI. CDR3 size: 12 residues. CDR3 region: CASSPQGDEQFF. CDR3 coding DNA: TGTGCCAGCTCGCCACAGGGTGATGAGCAGTTCTTC.

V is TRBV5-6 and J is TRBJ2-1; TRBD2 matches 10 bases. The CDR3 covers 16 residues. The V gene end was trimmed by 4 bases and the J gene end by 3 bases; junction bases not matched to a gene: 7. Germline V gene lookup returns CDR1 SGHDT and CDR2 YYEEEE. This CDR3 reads CASSPSGTSDYNEQFF. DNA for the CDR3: TGTGCCAGCAGCCCTAGCGGGACTAGCGACTACAATGAGCAGTTCTTC.

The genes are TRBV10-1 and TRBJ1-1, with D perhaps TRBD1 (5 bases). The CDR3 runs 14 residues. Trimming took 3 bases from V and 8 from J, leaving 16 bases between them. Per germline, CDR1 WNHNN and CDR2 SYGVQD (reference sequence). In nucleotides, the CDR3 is TGCGCCAGCAGTGACGGACATCGAGCCCTCGAAGCTTTCTTT. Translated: CASSDGHRALEAFF.

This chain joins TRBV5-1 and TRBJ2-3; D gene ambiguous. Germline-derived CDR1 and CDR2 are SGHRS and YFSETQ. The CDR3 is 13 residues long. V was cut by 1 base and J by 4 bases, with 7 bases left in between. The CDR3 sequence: CASSLLGPDTQYF. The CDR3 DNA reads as TGCGCCAGCAGCTTGCTGGGCCCAGATACGCAGTATTTT.

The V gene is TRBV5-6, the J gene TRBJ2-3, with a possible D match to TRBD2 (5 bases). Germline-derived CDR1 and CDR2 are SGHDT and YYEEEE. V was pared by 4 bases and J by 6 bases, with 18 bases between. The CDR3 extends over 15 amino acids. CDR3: CASSQSQDSRDTQYF. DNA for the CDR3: TGTGCCAGCAGCCAGTCGCAGGACTCTCGGGATACGCAGTATTTT.

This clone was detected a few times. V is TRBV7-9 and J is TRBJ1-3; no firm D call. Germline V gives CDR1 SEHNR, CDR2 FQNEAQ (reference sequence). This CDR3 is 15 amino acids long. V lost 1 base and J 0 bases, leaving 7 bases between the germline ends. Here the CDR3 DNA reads TGTGCCAGCAGCTTAGGACGGTACTCTGGAAACACCATATATTTT. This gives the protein CASSLGRYSGNTIYF.

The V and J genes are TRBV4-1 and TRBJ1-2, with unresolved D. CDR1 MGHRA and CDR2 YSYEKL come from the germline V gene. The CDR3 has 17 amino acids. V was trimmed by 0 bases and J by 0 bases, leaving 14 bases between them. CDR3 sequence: CASSQDHRQYPNYGYTF. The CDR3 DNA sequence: TGCGCCAGCAGCCAAGATCATCGGCAGTATCCTAACTATGGCTACACCTTC.

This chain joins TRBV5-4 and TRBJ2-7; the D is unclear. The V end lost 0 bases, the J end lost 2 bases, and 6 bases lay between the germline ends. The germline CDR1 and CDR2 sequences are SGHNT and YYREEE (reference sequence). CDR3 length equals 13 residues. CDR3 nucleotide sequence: TGTGCCAGCAGCTTGGCCGGTACCTACGAGCAGTACTTC. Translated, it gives CASSLAGTYEQYF. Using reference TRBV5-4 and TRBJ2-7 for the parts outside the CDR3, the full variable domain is ETGVTQSPTHLIKTRGQQVTLRCSSQSGHNTVSWYQQALGQGPQFIFQYYREEENGRGNFPPRFSGLQFPNYSSELNVNALELDDSALYLCASSLAGTYEQYFGPGTRLTVT.

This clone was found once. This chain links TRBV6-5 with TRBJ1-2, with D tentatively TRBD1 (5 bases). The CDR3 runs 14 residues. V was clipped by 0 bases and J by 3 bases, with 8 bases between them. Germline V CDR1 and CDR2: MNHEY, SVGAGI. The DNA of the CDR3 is TGTGCCAGCAGTTACTCGCAGGGCGACTATGGCTACACCTTC. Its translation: CASSYSQGDYGYTF.

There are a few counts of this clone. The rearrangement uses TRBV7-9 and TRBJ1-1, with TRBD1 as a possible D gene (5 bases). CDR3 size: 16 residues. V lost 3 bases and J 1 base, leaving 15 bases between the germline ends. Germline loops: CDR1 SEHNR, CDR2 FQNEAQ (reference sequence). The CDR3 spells CASSFGDSNTNTEAFF. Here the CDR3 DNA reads TGTGCCAGCAGCTTCGGAGACAGCAACACGAACACTGAAGCTTTCTTT.

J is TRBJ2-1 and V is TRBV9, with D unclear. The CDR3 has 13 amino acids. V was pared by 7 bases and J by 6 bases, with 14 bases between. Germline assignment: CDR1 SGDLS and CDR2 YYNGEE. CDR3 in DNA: TGTGCCAGCGGCCCAGGAAGCTCCAATGAGCAGTTCTTC. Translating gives CASGPGSSNEQFF.

DNA of the CDR3: TGCAGCGTTGGGCAGCGGGGGACCTACAATGAGCAGTTCTTC. Translation: CSVGQRGTYNEQFF. This chain connects TRBV29-1 to TRBJ2-1, with 8 bases matching TRBD2. After removal of 4 bases from V and 2 bases from J, the junction contained 4 bases not matched to a gene. Germline V gene sequence: CDR1 SQVTM, CDR2 ANQGSEA. The CDR3 spans 14 residues.

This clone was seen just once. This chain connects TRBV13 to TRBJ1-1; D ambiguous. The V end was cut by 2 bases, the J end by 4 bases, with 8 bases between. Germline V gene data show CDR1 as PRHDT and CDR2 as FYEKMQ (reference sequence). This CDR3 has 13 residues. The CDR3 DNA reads TGTGCCAGCAGCTTACCCGGTGGCACTGAAGCTTTCTTT. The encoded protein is CASSLPGGTEAFF.

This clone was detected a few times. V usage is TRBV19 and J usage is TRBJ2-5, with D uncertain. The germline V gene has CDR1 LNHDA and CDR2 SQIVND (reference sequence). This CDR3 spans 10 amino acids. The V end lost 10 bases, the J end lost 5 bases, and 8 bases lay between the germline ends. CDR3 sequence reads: CATEGETQYF. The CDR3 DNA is TGTGCCACAGAAGGGGAGACCCAGTACTTC.

CDR3 sequence (DNA): TGTGCCAGCTCGGGACTAGCGGCCCGCACAGATACGCAGTATTTT. It specifies CASSGLAARTDTQYF. V and J are TRBV27 and TRBJ2-3, with 11 bases identical to TRBD2. The ends lost 8 bases at V and 1 base at J; junction bases unmatched: 5. Germline V lookup: CDR1 MNHEY, CDR2 SMNVEV (reference sequence). The CDR3 length is 15 residues.